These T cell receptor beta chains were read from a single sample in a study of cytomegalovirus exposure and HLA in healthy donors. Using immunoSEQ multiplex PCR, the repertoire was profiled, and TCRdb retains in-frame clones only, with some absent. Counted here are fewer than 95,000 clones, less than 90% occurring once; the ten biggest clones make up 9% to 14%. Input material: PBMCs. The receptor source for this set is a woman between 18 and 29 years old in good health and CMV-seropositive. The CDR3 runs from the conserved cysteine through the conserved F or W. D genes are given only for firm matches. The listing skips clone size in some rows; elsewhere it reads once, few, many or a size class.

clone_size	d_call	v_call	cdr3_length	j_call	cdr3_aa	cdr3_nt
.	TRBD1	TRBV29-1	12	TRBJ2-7	CSVGDRYYEQYF	TGCAGCGTTGGGGACAGATACTACGAGCAGTACTTC
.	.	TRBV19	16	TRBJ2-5	CASSISREYYQETQYF	TGTGCCAGTAGTATTTCAAGGGAGTATTACCAAGAGACCCAGTACTTC
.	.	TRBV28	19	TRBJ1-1	CASSFTLQVTGVGVTEAFF	TGTGCCAGCAGTTTTACCCTCCAAGTGACGGGGGTCGGTGTCACTGAAGCTTTCTTT
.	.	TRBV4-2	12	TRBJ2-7	CASYTSSYEQYF	TGTGCCAGCTATACGAGCTCCTACGAGCAGTACTTC
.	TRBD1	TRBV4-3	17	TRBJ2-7	CASSQGDGGTGVDEQYF	TGCGCCAGCAGCCAAGGAGACGGAGGGACAGGGGTTGACGAGCAGTACTTC
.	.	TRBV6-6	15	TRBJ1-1	CASSYSQGSNTEAFF	TGTGCCAGCAGTTACTCGCAGGGATCGAACACTGAAGCTTTCTTT
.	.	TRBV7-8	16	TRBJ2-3	CASSPREGPLTDTQYF	TGTGCCAGCAGCCCTAGAGAGGGTCCCCTCACAGATACGCAGTATTTT
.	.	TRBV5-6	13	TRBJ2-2	CASSSYAAGELFF	TGTGCCAGCAGCTCCTATGCCGCCGGGGAGCTGTTTTTT
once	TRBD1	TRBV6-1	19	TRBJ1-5	CASSEARGTGRFSNQPQHF	TGTGCCAGCAGTGAAGCGCGGGGGACAGGGAGGTTTAGCAATCAGCCCCAGCATTTT
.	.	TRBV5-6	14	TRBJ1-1	CASSLERRNTEAFF	TGTGCCAGCAGCTTGGAGAGGAGGAACACTGAAGCTTTCTTT
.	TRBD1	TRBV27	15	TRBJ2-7	CASSLFGTGAYEQYF	TGTGCCAGCAGTTTATTTGGGACAGGGGCCTACGAGCAGTACTTC
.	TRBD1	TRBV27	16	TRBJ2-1	CASSLGRDRALNEQFF	TGTGCCAGCAGTCTGGGCCGGGACAGGGCCCTCAATGAGCAGTTCTTC
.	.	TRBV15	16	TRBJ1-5	CATSRDLGRGVQPQHF	TGTGCCACCAGCAGAGATCTCGGGAGGGGAGTCCAGCCCCAGCATTTT
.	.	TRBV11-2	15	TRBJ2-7	CASSLIVGSLYEQYF	TGTGCCAGCAGCTTAATCGTCGGTTCCCTTTACGAGCAGTACTTC
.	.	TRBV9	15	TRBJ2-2	CASSVQGPDTGELFF	TGTGCCAGCAGCGTACAGGGGCCAGACACCGGGGAGCTGTTTTTT
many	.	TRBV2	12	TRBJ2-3	CASSISTDTQYF	TGTGCCAGCAGTATAAGCACAGATACGCAGTATTTT
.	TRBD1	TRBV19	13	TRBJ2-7	CASSRGTGYEQYF	TGTGCCAGTAGTAGGGGGACAGGCTACGAGCAGTACTTC
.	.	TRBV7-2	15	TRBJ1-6	CASRPAGLGNSPLHF	TGTGCCAGCAGACCTGCCGGACTTGGCAATTCACCCCTCCACTTT
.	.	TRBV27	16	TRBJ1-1	CASSLTAGIFDTEAFF	TGTGCCAGCAGTTTAACGGCAGGGATATTTGACACTGAAGCTTTCTTT
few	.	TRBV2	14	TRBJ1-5	CASTSTGEHQPQHF	TGTGCCAGCACCTCGACGGGAGAACATCAGCCCCAGCATTTT
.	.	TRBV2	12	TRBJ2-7	CASSSLTEEQYF	TGTGCCAGCAGCTCCCTTACCGAGGAGCAGTACTTC
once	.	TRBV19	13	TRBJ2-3	CASSFETYHTQYF	TGTGCCAGTAGTTTTGAGACATATCATACGCAGTATTTT
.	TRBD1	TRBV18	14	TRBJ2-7	CASSPRDSSYEQYF	TGTGCCAGCTCACCGAGGGACAGTTCCTACGAGCAGTACTTC
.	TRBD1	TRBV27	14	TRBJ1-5	CASSSRGLAQPQHF	TGTGCCAGCAGTTCCAGGGGGTTGGCTCAGCCCCAGCATTTT
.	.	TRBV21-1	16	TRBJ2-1	CASSTATRHYYNEQFF	TGTGCCAGCAGCACCGCGACTAGACACTACTACAATGAGCAGTTCTTC
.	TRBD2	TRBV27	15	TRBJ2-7	CASSLWGLDCYEQYF	TGTGCCAGCAGTTTATGGGGACTAGATTGTTACGAGCAGTACTTC
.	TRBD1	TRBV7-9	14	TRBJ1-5	CASSRTGEGQPQHF	TGTGCCAGCAGCCGGACAGGGGAAGGTCAGCCCCAGCATTTT
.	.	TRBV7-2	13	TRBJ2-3	CASSLEGVDTQYF	TGTGCCAGCAGCTTAGAGGGAGTGGATACGCAGTATTTT
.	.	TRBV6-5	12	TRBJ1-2	CASSSGHEGYTF	TGTGCCAGCAGTTCGGGACATGAAGGCTACACCTTC
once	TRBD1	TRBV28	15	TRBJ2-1	CASSSGQGAGNEQFF	TGTGCCAGCAGTTCCGGACAGGGGGCGGGCAATGAGCAGTTCTTC
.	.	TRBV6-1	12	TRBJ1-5	CASSENPGTQHF	TGTGCCAGCAGTGAAAATCCGGGGACCCAGCATTTT
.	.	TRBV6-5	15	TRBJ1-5	CASSDSVYSNQPQHF	TGTGCCAGCAGCGACAGTGTTTATAGCAATCAGCCCCAGCATTTT
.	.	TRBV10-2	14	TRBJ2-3	CARPQLDPTDTQYF	TGCGCCAGGCCACAACTAGACCCCACAGATACGCAGTATTTT
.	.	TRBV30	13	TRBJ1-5	CAWSVGGNQPQHF	TGTGCCTGGAGTGTAGGGGGCAATCAGCCCCAGCATTTT
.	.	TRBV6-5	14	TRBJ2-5	CASTQGRGWETQYF	TGTGCCAGCACCCAAGGTCGGGGTTGGGAGACCCAGTACTTC
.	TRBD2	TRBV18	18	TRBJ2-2	CASSPRLAGGTNTGELFF	TGTGCCAGCTCACCTAGACTAGCGGGGGGCACGAACACCGGGGAGCTGTTTTTT
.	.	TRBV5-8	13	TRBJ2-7	CASSLEEGGEQYF	TGTGCCAGCAGTCTGGAGGAGGGCGGCGAGCAGTACTTC
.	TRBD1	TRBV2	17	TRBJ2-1	CASIVGAPGQTYNEQFF	TGTGCCAGCATTGTCGGGGCCCCGGGACAGACCTACAATGAGCAGTTCTTC
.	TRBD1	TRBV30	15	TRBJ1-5	CAWSGREGAGQPQHF	TGTGCCTGGAGTGGTCGAGAGGGGGCAGGTCAGCCCCAGCATTTT
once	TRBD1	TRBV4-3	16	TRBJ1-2	CASSHGQGTSNYGYTF	TGCGCCAGCAGCCACGGACAGGGGACCTCTAACTATGGCTACACCTTC
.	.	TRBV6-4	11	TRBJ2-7	CASSEGRGRGF	TGTGCCAGCAGTGAGGGAAGGGGCAGAGGTTTC
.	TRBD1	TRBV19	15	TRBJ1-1	CASSPGTVNFREAFF	TGTGCCAGTAGTCCCGGGACAGTGAACTTTCGGGAAGCTTTCTTT
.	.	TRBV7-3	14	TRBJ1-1	CASSLLGARTEAFF	TGTGCCAGCAGCTTACTAGGGGCGAGGACTGAAGCTTTCTTT
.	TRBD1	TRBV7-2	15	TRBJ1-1	CASSPTTGVNTEAFF	TGTGCCAGCAGCCCGACCACAGGGGTGAACACTGAAGCTTTCTTT
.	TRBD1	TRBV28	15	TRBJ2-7	CASNYAGQALREQYF	TGTGCCAGCAATTATGCCGGACAGGCCTTGAGGGAGCAGTACTTC
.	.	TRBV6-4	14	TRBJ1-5	CASSGSSGNQPQHF	TGTGCCAGCAGTGGGTCGTCGGGCAATCAGCCCCAGCATTTT
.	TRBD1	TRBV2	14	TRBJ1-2	CASSGQGASYGYTF	TGTGCCAGCAGCGGACAGGGGGCTTCCTATGGCTACACCTTC
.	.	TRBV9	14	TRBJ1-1	CASSHDTLNTEAFF	TGTGCCAGCAGCCACGACACCTTGAACACTGAAGCTTTCTTT
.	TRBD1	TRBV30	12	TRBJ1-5	CAWGTGNQPQHF	TGTGCTTGGGGGACAGGGAATCAGCCCCAGCATTTT
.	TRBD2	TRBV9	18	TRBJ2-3	CASSVGTSGGSSTDTQYF	TGTGCCAGCAGCGTAGGGACTAGCGGGGGCTCTAGCACAGATACGCAGTATTTT
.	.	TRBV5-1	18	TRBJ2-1	CASSLAGVGLSSYNEQFF	TGCGCCAGCAGCTTGGCGGGGGTGGGGTTGAGCTCCTACAATGAGCAGTTCTTC
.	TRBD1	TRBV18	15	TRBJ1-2	CASSLQGQGTDGYTF	TGTGCCAGCTCTCTTCAGGGACAGGGCACCGATGGCTACACCTTC
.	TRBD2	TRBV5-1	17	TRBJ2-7	CASSLGLAGGATYEQYF	TGCGCCAGCAGCTTGGGGCTAGCGGGGGGTGCCACCTACGAGCAGTACTTC